Detailed here is one T cell receptor beta chain. Its specificity is unknown. The data derive from a study of response to subunit inactivated influenza vaccine. Overall study findings and caveats: Few additional T cells are recruited per seasonal influenza vaccination, authors suggested.

TCRdb re-called the RT-PCR reads with MiXCR, one entry per CDR3 protein. There are about 500,000 distinct CDR3 sequences in the sample; more than 15% occur only once, and roughly 3% lies in the top ten. The receptor was isolated from a man in his fifties or sixties who received an inactivated influenza vaccine. Material: CD4+ T cells sorted from PBMCs, obtained about 23 months after vaccination.

Here the CDR3 DNA reads TGCGCCAGCAGCTTAAGGGCCTCGAACACCGGGGAGCTGTTTTTT. Translated: CASSLRASNTGELFF. This rearrangement joins TRBV5-1 to TRBJ2-2; no firm D call. The CDR3 sequence is 15 residues long. The V end lost 2 bases, the J end lost 0 bases, and 8 bases lay between the germline ends. Germline CDR1 SGHRS, CDR2 YFSETQ.